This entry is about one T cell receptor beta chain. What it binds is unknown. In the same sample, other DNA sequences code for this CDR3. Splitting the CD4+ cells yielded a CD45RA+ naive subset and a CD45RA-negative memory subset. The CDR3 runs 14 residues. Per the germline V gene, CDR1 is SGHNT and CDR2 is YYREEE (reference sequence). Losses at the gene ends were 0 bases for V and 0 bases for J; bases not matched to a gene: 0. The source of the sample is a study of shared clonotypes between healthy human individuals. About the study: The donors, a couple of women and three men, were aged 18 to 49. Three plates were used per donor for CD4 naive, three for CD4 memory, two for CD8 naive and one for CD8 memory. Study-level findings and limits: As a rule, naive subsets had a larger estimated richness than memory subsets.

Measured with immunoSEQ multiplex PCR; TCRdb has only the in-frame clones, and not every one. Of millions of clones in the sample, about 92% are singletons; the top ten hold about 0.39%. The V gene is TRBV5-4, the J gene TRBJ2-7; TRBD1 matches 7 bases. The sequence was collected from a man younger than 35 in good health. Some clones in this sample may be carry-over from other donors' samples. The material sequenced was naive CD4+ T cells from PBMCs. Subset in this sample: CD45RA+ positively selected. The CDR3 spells CASSLAGGSYEQYF. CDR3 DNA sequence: TGTGCCAGCAGCTTGGCAGGGGGCTCCTACGAGCAGTACTTC.